This T cell receptor (beta chain) was recovered during a study of regulatory T cells in long-lasting Graves disease. Trimming left V 2 bases short and J 5 bases short, with 6 bases between. This CDR3 has 12 residues. The germline V gene encodes CDR1 SNHLY and CDR2 FYNNEI. Documented time point: newly diagnosed GD, antithyroid drugs for less than 3 months. After RNA was extracted from PBMCs, the TCR library was made from it. Arm-PCR with iRepertoire HTBI primers amplified the CDR3 regions for these TCR beta libraries. TCRdb redid the calling of the multiplex PCR reads with MiXCR, one entry per CDR3 protein. The data contain 600,000 to 650,000 distinct CDR3 sequences, about 15% of them seen just once; the ten biggest clones take up 15% to 20%. Notes on this clonotype: This may stem from a read error, because a much larger clone lies one nucleotide away.

The same sample was also studied in work on T cells in Graves' hyperthyroidism and ophthalmopathy.

This chain uses TRBV2 with TRBJ1-2; D gene uncertain. This TCR came from a woman younger than 45 with Graves disease. The sample was peripheral blood mononuclear cells (PBMCs), taken at new diagnosis, from a patient treated with antithyroid drugs. In nucleotides, the CDR3 is TGTGCCAGCAGTGAACGGCGGTATGGCTACACCTTC. Amino acid sequence: CASSERRYGYTF.